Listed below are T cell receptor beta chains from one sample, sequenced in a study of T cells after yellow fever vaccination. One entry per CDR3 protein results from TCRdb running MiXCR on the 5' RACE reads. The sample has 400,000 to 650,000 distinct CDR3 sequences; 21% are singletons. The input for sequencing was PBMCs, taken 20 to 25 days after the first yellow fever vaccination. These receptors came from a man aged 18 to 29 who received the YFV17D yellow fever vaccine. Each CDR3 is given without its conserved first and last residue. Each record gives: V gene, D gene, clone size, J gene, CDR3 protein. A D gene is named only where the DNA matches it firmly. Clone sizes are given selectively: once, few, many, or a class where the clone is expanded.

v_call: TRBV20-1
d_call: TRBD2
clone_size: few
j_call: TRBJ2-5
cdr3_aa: SARGLANLETQY

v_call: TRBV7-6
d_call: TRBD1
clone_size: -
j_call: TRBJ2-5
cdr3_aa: ASSLRQGAWETQY

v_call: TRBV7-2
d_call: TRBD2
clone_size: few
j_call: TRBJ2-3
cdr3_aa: ASSFTGGQDTQY

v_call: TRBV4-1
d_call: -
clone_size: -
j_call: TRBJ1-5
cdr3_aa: ASSQDSRHVQH

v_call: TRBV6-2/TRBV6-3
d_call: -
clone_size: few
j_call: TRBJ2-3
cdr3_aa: ASSYSDTQY

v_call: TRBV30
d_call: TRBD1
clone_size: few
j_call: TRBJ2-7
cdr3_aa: AWSVPGTGKGYEQY

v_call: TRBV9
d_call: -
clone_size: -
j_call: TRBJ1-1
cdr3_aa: ASSEGDWTEAF

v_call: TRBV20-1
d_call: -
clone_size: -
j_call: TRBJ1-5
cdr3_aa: SARDRRRPQH

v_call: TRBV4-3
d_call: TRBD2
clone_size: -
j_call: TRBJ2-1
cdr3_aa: ASSQNHRDYYNEQF

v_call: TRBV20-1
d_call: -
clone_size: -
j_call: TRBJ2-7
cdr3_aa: SAPLSGRYYEQY

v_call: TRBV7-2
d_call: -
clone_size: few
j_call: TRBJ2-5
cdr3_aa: ASSPRGPVQETQY

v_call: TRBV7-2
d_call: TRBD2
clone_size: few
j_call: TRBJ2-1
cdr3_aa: ASSLGIVAGGYNEQF

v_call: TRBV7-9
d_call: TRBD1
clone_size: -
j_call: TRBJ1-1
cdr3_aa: ASSLRQGPTEAF

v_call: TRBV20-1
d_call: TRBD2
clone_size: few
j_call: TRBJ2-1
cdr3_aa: SAREPGLAGPNEQF

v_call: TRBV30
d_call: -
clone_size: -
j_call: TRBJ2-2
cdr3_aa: AWNYNTGELF

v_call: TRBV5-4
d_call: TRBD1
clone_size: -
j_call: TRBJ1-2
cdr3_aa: ASSWPSTGGYGYT

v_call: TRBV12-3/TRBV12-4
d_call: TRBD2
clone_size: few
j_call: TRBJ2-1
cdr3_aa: ASRPFASGGVSSYNEQF

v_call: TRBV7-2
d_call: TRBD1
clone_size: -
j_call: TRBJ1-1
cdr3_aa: ASSLGPQGAF

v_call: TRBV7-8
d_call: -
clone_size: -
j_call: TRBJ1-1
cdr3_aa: ASSFLAEFAEAF

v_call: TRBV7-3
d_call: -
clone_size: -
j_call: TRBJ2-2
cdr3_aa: ASRTGRSGTGELF

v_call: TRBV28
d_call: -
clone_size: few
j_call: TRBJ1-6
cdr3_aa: ASSPGYSPLH

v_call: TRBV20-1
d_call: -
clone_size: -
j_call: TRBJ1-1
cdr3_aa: SGAQGGQNTEAF

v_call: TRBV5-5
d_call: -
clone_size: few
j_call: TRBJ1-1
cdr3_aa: ASSLEHQNTEAF

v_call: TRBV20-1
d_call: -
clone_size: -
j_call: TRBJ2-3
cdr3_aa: SARGVSGGPDTQY

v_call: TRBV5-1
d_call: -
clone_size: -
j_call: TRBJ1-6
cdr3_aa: ASSLRWQDNSPLH

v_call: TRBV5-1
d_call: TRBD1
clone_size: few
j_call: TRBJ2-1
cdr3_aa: ASSYSGTGHNEQF

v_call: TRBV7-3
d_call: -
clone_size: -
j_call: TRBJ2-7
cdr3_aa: ASSPGSLGEQY

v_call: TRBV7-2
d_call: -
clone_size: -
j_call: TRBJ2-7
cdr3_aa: ASRPGSTYEQY

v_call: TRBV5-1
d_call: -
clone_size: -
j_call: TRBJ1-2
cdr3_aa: ASSKDGSNYGYT

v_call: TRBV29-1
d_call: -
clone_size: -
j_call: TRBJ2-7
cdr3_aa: SVLNPRTATYEQY

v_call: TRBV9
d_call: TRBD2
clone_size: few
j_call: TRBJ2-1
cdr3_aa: ASSVASGGVLNEQF